A selection of T cell receptor beta chains follows, all from one sample in a study of patients and donors after allogeneic stem cell transplantation. TCRdb passed the RT-PCR reads through MiXCR, listing each CDR3 protein once. This table holds roughly 41,000 distinct CDR3 sequences, 25% to 40% found once. What was sequenced was blood, either unsorted or a sorted T cell fraction (not recorded which). These receptors came from a human donor who was either an allogeneic HSCT recipient or a stem cell or donor lymphocyte infusion donor (not recorded which). It is not recorded whose cells these are; they may come from a transplant donor. Each CDR3 is given with its conserved first and last residue. The D gene is left open where the match is weak. Clone size is given for some rows only: seen once, a few or many times, or a class if the clone is expanded.

clone size | J gene | V gene | D gene | CDR3 DNA | CDR3 protein
- | TRBJ2-3 | TRBV29-1 | TRBD2 | TGCAGCGTTGAGTCTAGCGGTGGCACAGATACGCAGTATTTT | CSVESSGGTDTQYF
few | TRBJ2-2 | TRBV14 | - | TGTGCCAGCAGCCAATCCCCGGGACTTAACACCGGGGAGCTGTTTTTT | CASSQSPGLNTGELFF
few | TRBJ1-6 | TRBV20-1 | - | TGCAGTGCTAGAGATCGGCGGAGACCCAATTCACCCCTCCACTTT | CSARDRRRPNSPLHF
few | TRBJ2-3 | TRBV28 | - | TGTGCCAGCAGGACACGGGCTTATTTAGGGACAGATACGCAGTATTTT | CASRTRAYLGTDTQYF
- | TRBJ2-3 | TRBV4-2 | TRBD2 | TGTGCCAGCAGCCAAGGCCCTAGCGGGAGAACAGATACGCAGTATTTT | CASSQGPSGRTDTQYF
many | TRBJ1-2 | TRBV21-1 | - | TGTGCCAGCAGCAAAGTAACGTACACCTTC | CASSKVTYTF
- | TRBJ2-7 | TRBV20-1 | TRBD2 | TGCAGTGCGGGACGACTAGCGGGTACGATCTACGAGCAGTACTTC | CSAGRLAGTIYEQYF
- | TRBJ2-2 | TRBV28 | - | TGTGCCAGCAGTTTAGTAGCGGCCAACACCGGGGAGCTGTTTTTT | CASSLVAANTGELFF
many | TRBJ1-5 | TRBV12-3/TRBV12-4 | TRBD1 | TGTGCCAGCAGTACAACAGGGGGCTGGCAGCCCCAGCATTTT | CASSTTGGWQPQHF
- | TRBJ1-3 | TRBV28 | - | TGTGCCAGCAGTTTTTCCCCACAAGCCACCATATATTTT | CASSFSPQATIYF
few | TRBJ1-5 | TRBV5-1 | - | TGCGCCAGCAGCTTGGACGGTCAGCCCCAGCATTTT | CASSLDGQPQHF
- | TRBJ1-2 | TRBV5-5 | TRBD1 | TGTGCCAGCAGCTCCTCCGGGACAGGGGGTGTTCGTCGCTACACCTTC | CASSSSGTGGVRRYTF
- | TRBJ1-1 | TRBV4-2 | - | TGTGCCAGCAGCCATGACCAGGGTCTTAACACTGAAGCTTTCTTT | CASSHDQGLNTEAFF
few | TRBJ2-7 | TRBV15 | - | TGTGCCACCAAGAGTGCACTCCCTCCCTACGAGCAGTACTTC | CATKSALPPYEQYF